This T cell receptor (beta chain) was obtained from a study of T cells in Graves' hyperthyroidism and ophthalmopathy (dated by TCRdb to the late 2010s). Concerning the study at large: Peripheral blood samples were taken at initial diagnosis, before any treatment was given. TCR V-J signatures able to tell the groups apart were searched for in a discovery cohort of approximately 95 patients, of whom more than 40 had Graves' ophthalmopathy and roughly 59 had stable Graves' hyperthyroidism. Whether ophthalmopathy could be predicted prospectively was tested in an independent validation cohort made up of approximately 19 hyperthyroidism patients plus 17 patients who later progressed to ophthalmopathy. For training and testing, the 100 or so patients in the discovery cohort were randomly divided in a 7:3 ratio. The study also compared thyroid tissue and blood T-cell repertoires from about 6 Graves' hyperthyroidism patients. Following sampling, methimazole starting at 30 mg daily was given to hyperthyroidism patients, and high-dose intravenous methylprednisolone was given to ophthalmopathy patients. According to the paper, TCR Vbeta CDR3 sequencing was carried out on over 130 peripheral blood samples, which came from over 40 ophthalmopathy, around 74 hyperthyroidism and some 17 progressor patients. The paper's findings and limits, for the study overall: In validation, progression to ophthalmopathy was predicted by the model with 70% to 71% sensitivity and roughly 76% specificity, a median of approximately 7.1 months before onset. Blood samples also contained most of the expanded thyroid clonotypes (frequency above 0.001), which suggests that blood repertoires may reflect thyroid immune responses. Sample size was not statistically predetermined, and investigators were not blinded to group allocation. A model built on a 13 V-J signature distinguished ophthalmopathy from stable hyperthyroidism, reaching over 85% sensitivity and approximately 83% specificity in cross-validation and 80%/75% in testing.

The CDR3 numbers 17 residues from cysteine through phenylalanine. The entry retains the CDR3 DNA only, 51 bases that are in frame from base 1. V is pruned by 1 base and J by 2 bases, leaving 8 bases of the junction without a gene match. The germline V gene encodes CDR1 LNHNV and CDR2 YYDKDF (reference sequence). Amplification of TCR beta CDR3 regions was carried out from RNA transcripts. The TCR CDR3 was subjected to a first round of RT-PCR using the HTBI primer set and the Qiagen OneStep RT-PCR kit. The libraries were constructed in a second round of multiplex PCR and then size-selected and purified. Libraries were sequenced paired-end with 100 bp reads on an Illumina HiSeq2000. The original methods were these. SOAPnuke was used to process the raw data, with reads discarded if the reads contained adapters or uncalled bases, had a mean Phred below 15, or lacked an exact constant-primer or identifier match. COPE v1.2.5 was used to merge high-quality paired reads, and clonotypes were defined as unique nucleotide sequences. MiTCR v1.1 was used to align clonotypes to the IMGT TRBV, TRBD and TRBJ reference segments. The analysis included only V-J combinations with a frequency above 0.0001, which together covered over 98% of the repertoires. A TCS score was defined as the ratio of F50 (clonal expansion) to E x V (chaos), with BLOSUM62-based TCRdist applied between CDR3 peptides within each V-J. Welch's t-statistics and random forest reduced fewer than 600 V-J features to about 12, which were used in a naive Bayes classifier (R e1071). In-frame beta chains were kept once TCRdb had trimmed the public reads at Q25 with fastp and called clones with MiXCR. Rows with a matching CDR3 protein are joined into one entry that keeps the most common DNA and genes. TCRdb's processing, not the study's, gives the V and J calls here. This sample gives 390,000 or so distinct CDR3 sequences in total; roughly 14% of them show up just once. The top ten clonotypes cover less than 15% of the sample.

Ophthalmopathy patients had moderately to severely active disease, Clinical Activity Score of at least 3, NOSPECS grade of at least 4, and duration under 3 months. Exclusion was applied to patients with uncontrolled infections, other autoimmune diseases, pregnancy or lactation. Diagnoses were based on clinical symptoms, serum thyroxine and TRAb, thyroid ultrasound and orbital computed tomography. PBMCs were isolated from around 10 ml of fresh peripheral blood by Ficoll-Paque density gradient centrifugation. Trizol reagent was used to extract total RNA, and RNA quality was then checked on an Agilent 2100 Bioanalyzer. About this clonotype itself: Its antigen specificity is not known. One base away there is no much larger clone; base qualities are not given.

The V and J segments used are TRBV15 and TRBJ2-1, with 7 junctional bases fitting TRBD2. Specimen: blood. The receptor was isolated from a man younger than 30 with Graves' ophthalmopathy. The DNA sequence follows: TGTGCCACCAGCAGAGTAGGTGGAGCGGGACCCTACAATGAGCAGTTCTTC. This yields the protein CATSRVGGAGPYNEQFF.